A single sample is the source of the 22 T cell receptor beta chains below, sequenced in a study of Graves' ophthalmopathy and Graves' hyperthyroidism. Beta-chain TCR CDR3 regions were amplified from RNA transcripts. The workflow started with a first-round RT-PCR run with HTBI primers and then moved on to a second-round multiplex PCR. Using its own MiXCR run on the multiplex PCR reads, TCRdb lists one record per CDR3 protein. The profile shows 350,000 to 400,000 distinct CDR3 sequences, 15% of them singletons. Input material: peripheral blood. These receptors came from a young woman with stable Graves' hyperthyroidism.

Concerning this clonotype: Given a much more abundant clone one base away, this may be a read error. The chain carries TRBV6-1 and TRBJ2-7; D might be TRBD2 (5 bases). The CDR3 runs 13 residues. CDR1 MNHNS and CDR2 SASEGT come from the germline V gene. The CDR3: CASRTRGSNELYF. As DNA, the CDR3 is TGTGCCAGCAGGACCCGAGGGTCTAACGAGCTGTACTTC.

Notes on this clonotype: This sequence may be a read error, since a much larger clone differs from it by one base. This chain links TRBV7-9 with TRBJ2-2; D possibly uses TRBD1 or TRBD2 (5 bases each). From germline, CDR1 is SEHNR and CDR2 FQNEAQ (reference sequence). The CDR3 is 14 amino acids. This CDR3 is CASSLGDVTGEPFF. CDR3 in DNA: TGTGCCAGCAGCTTAGGGGACGTCACCGGGGAGCCGTTTTTT. The whole variable domain, remainder taken from reference TRBV7-9 and TRBJ2-2, is DTGVSQNPRHKITKRGQNVTFRCDPISEHNRLYWYRQTLGQGPEFLTYFQNEAQLEKSRLLSDRFSAERPKGSFSTLEIQRTEQGDSAMYLCASSLGDVTGEPFFGEGSRLTVL.

This clonotype was found many times. The chain carries TRBV24-1 and TRBJ2-5; 7 nucleotides align to TRBD2. The V gene's germline CDR1 is KGHDR and CDR2 SFDVKD. With 0 bases clipped from V and 8 bases from J, the junction kept 2 bases outside the gene matches. The CDR3 spans 13 residues. The CDR3 reads CATSDLKRDTQYF. DNA of the CDR3: TGTGCCACCAGTGATTTGAAGCGGGACACCCAGTACTTC.

This clonotype was detected ten times or more. This CDR3 is CASSLGTSGATYEQYF. Written as DNA, the CDR3 is TGTGCCAGCAGCTTAGGGACTAGCGGGGCAACCTACGAGCAGTACTTC. The rearrangement links TRBV11-1 to TRBJ2-7, with 12 positions matching TRBD2. CDR3 size: 16 residues. The V gene end was trimmed by 1 base and the J gene end by 2 bases; junction bases not matched to a gene: 3. The germline gives CDR1 SGHAT, CDR2 FQDESV (reference sequence).

This clonotype has at least ten counts. The CDR3 DNA reads as TGTGCCAGCAGTGAAATGGTCTCCGGTCTTGGCTACACCTTC. This gives the protein CASSEMVSGLGYTF. The V call is TRBV6-1, the J call TRBJ1-2; the D is unclear. Germline V gene sequence: CDR1 MNHNS, CDR2 SASEGT. The CDR3 spans 14 residues. V was pared by 2 bases and J by 7 bases, with 14 bases between.

V is TRBV9 and J is TRBJ2-7; the match to TRBD2 covers 9 bases. The ends lost 0 bases at V and 7 bases at J; junction bases unmatched: 11. The CDR3 is 16 amino acids. CDR1 is SGDLS, CDR2 YYNGEE, per germline. Here the CDR3 reads CASSVDQRGAKGEQYF. For the CDR3, the DNA is TGTGCCAGCAGCGTAGATCAGCGGGGGGCCAAGGGAGAGCAGTACTTC.

There are many counts of this clonotype. The V gene is TRBV5-1, the J gene TRBJ1-2, with TRBD1 identical over 8 bases. The V gene's germline CDR1 is SGHRS and CDR2 YFSETQ. This CDR3 has 16 residues. Trimming took 1 base from V and 4 from J; bases not matched to a gene: 9. The CDR3 DNA reads as TGCGCCAGCAGCTTGTCAGGGACAGGTTTTTCCTATGGCTACACCTTC. It encodes CASSLSGTGFSYGYTF.

The chain joins TRBV12-3 or TRBV12-4 to TRBJ1-2, with 8 bases fitting TRBD1. The CDR3 extends over 15 amino acids. The V gene end was trimmed by 5 bases and the J gene end by 4 bases; junction bases not matched to a gene: 9. In DNA, the CDR3 is TGTGCCAGCAGTAACCCCGGGACAGGAACCTATGGCTACACCTTC. Its translation is CASSNPGTGTYGYTF.

Comment on this clonotype: This may be a read error, as it is one base from a much larger clone. It is likely a read error, because the conserved phenylalanine at the end of the CDR3 is missing. The J gene is TRBJ1-2, the V gene TRBV7-9; unclear D gene. V was pared by 6 bases and J by 5 bases, with 13 bases between. CDR1 and CDR2 (germline): SEHNR, FQNEAQ (reference sequence). The CDR3 consists of 13 residues. In nucleotides, the CDR3 is TGTGCCAGCAGTGGATCGGAGGATTATGGCTACACCGTC. Its protein is CASSGSEDYGYTV.

This clonotype has at least ten counts. The rearrangement joins TRBV7-2 to TRBJ2-2, with TRBD2 matching 8 bases. The CDR3 is 17 residues long. CDR1 is SGHTA and CDR2 is FQGNSA in the germline V gene. Unmatched junction bases numbered 13, after V lost 2 bases and J lost 8 bases. CDR3 DNA sequence: TGTGCCAGCAGCTTAAGCGGGGGCCCTCTCCCATTGGGGGAGCTGTTTTTT. This codes for CASSLSGGPLPLGELFF.

J is TRBJ1-5 and V is TRBV28; 7 nucleotides line up with TRBD1. The V gene end was trimmed by 6 bases and the J gene end by 3 bases; junction bases not matched to a gene: 5. CDR1 is MDHEN and CDR2 is SYDVKM in the germline V gene. CDR3 length: 14 residues. The CDR3 protein is CASRWGQFNQPQHF. In nucleotides, the CDR3 is TGTGCCAGCAGATGGGGACAGTTCAATCAGCCCCAGCATTTT.

In this sample, this clonotype turned up many times. V gene TRBV12-3 or TRBV12-4 combines with J gene TRBJ2-2; 8 nucleotides agree with TRBD1. V shed 3 bases, J shed 7 bases, and the junction held 7 bases outside the gene matches. This CDR3 is built from 15 residues. This CDR3 is CASSFPQGAHGELFF. The CDR3 DNA follows: TGTGCCAGCAGTTTCCCGCAGGGGGCGCACGGGGAGCTGTTTTTT.

This clonotype has just a few counts. The chain links TRBV20-1 to TRBJ2-7; 9 bases fit TRBD1. CDR1 is DFQATT, CDR2 SNEGSKA, per germline (reference sequence). The CDR3 consists of 15 residues. V lost 3 bases to trimming and J lost 4 bases; unmatched junction nucleotides: 10. CDR3 sequence reads: CSASGGTGFSYEQYF. CDR3 nucleotide sequence: TGCAGTGCTAGTGGTGGGACAGGGTTTTCGTACGAGCAGTACTTC.

This clonotype was found a few times. J is TRBJ1-2 and V is TRBV5-1, with D uncertain. This CDR3 is 14 amino acids long. The V and J ends lost 0 bases and 3 bases respectively, with 9 bases between them. Germline V gene sequence: CDR1 SGHRS, CDR2 YFSETQ. Here the CDR3 reads CASSLASRDYGYTF. The CDR3 DNA reads as TGCGCCAGCAGCTTGGCCTCTAGAGACTATGGCTACACCTTC.

This clonotype was seen at least ten times. V usage is TRBV19 and J usage is TRBJ2-5, with no clear D. V was cut by 1 base and J by 5 bases, with 14 bases left in between. Germline V lookup: CDR1 LNHDA, CDR2 SQIVND (reference sequence). There are 15 residues in the CDR3. CDR3 protein: CASSIVLSTRETQYF. CDR3 DNA: TGTGCCAGTAGTATAGTACTTTCTACCCGCGAGACCCAGTACTTC. Together with reference TRBV19 and TRBJ2-5, the CDR3 gives the full variable domain: DGGITQSPKYLFRKEGQNVTLSCEQNLNHDAMYWYRQDPGQGLRLIYYSQIVNDFQKGDIAEGYSVSREKKESFPLTVTSAQKNPTAFYLCASSIVLSTRETQYFGPGTRLLVL.

This chain uses TRBV6-1 with TRBJ1-2, with D maybe TRBD1 (5 bases). This CDR3 region has 13 residues. Germline loops: CDR1 MNHNS, CDR2 SASEGT. With 2 bases removed from V and 7 bases from J, the gap between germline ends came to 11 bases. The CDR3 nucleotides are TGTGCCAGCAGTGAATCCAGGGAACGTGGCTACACCTTC. Translation gives CASSESRERGYTF.

The gene calls are TRBV6-1 and TRBJ1-5, with D maybe TRBD1 (6 bases). This CDR3 has 17 amino acids. V was shortened by 3 bases and J by 0 bases, with 15 bases between the two germline ends. Germline V gene lookup returns CDR1 MNHNS and CDR2 SASEGT. The CDR3 loop is CASSEKGVLISNQPQHF. DNA for the CDR3: TGTGCCAGCAGTGAGAAGGGGGTTCTTATTAGCAATCAGCCCCAGCATTTT.

The J gene is TRBJ1-2, the V gene TRBV12-3 or TRBV12-4, with D perhaps TRBD1 (6 bases). The CDR3 consists of 15 residues. V lost 5 bases and J 4 bases, leaving 17 bases between the germline ends. The chain's CDR3 is CASSAPRTVLYGYTF. CDR3 nucleotides: TGTGCCAGCAGTGCGCCCCGGACAGTTCTCTATGGCTACACCTTC.

At least ten counts were recorded for this clonotype. One base away lies a much larger clone, so this may be a sequencing read error. The chain uses TRBV12-3 or TRBV12-4 and TRBJ1-6; D gene ambiguous. The ends were cut back, 3 bases at V and 8 bases at J, with 8 bases in the middle. The CDR3 runs to 13 residues. The CDR3 protein is CASSFLVDSPLHF. As DNA, the CDR3 is TGTGCCAGCAGTTTCCTCGTAGATTCACCCCTCCACTTT.

This clonotype was counted between two and nine times. The chain couples TRBV4-1 to TRBJ2-7; 7 nucleotides align to TRBD2. The ends lost 3 bases at V and 2 bases at J; junction bases unmatched: 4. The CDR3 length is 14 residues. Germline CDR1 and CDR2: MGHRA and YSYEKL. For the CDR3, the DNA is TGCGCCAGCAGCCAGAATCTAGCGGCCTACGAGCAGTACTTC. It encodes CASSQNLAAYEQYF.

The rearrangement links TRBV27 to TRBJ2-7, with D perhaps TRBD1 (6 bases). CDR1 is MNHEY and CDR2 is SMNVEV in the germline V gene (reference sequence). This CDR3 contains 12 residues. V was shortened by 6 bases and J by 4 bases, with 10 bases between the two germline ends. CDR3 region: CASRGAGYEQYF. For the CDR3, the DNA is TGTGCCAGCAGGGGGGCCGGGTACGAGCAGTACTTC.

This clonotype was counted between two and nine times. The chain joins TRBV6-2 or TRBV6-3 to TRBJ2-2; tentatively, D is TRBD1 or TRBD2 (5 bases each). CDR1 is MNHEY and CDR2 is SVGEGT in the germline V gene. The CDR3 totals 18 residues. V gave up 2 bases and J gave up 2 bases, with 18 bases separating them. This CDR3 reads CASSYLRSGTGNTGELFF. CDR3 in DNA: TGTGCCAGCAGTTACCTCCGATCCGGGACGGGTAACACCGGGGAGCTGTTTTTT.